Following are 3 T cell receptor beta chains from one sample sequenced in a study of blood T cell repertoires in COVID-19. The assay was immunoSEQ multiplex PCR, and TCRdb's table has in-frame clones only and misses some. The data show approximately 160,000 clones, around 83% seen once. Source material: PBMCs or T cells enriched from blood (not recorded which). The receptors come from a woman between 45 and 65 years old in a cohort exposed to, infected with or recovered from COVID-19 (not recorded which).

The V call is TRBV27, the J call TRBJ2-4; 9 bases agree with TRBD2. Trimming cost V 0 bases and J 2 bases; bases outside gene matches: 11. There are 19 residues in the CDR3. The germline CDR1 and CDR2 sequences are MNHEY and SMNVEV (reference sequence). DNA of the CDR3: TGTGCCAGCAGTTTATCGTGGGTTGGGCTAGCGGGAACCAAAAACATTCAGTACTTC. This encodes CASSLSWVGLAGTKNIQYF.

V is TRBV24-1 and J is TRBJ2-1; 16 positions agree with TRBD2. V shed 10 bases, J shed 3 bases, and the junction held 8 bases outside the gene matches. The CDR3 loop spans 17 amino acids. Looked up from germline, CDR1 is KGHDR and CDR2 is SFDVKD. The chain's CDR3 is CATGTSGRASFYNEQFF. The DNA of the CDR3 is TGTGCCACAGGGACTAGCGGGAGGGCGTCTTTCTACAATGAGCAGTTCTTC.

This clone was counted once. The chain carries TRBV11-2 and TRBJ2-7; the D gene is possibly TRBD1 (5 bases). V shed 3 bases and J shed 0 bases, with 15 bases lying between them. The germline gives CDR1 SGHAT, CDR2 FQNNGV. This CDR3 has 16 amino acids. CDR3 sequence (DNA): TGTGCCAGCAGCTTCGTCGCAGGGCTCATCTCCTACGAGCAGTACTTC. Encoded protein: CASSFVAGLISYEQYF.